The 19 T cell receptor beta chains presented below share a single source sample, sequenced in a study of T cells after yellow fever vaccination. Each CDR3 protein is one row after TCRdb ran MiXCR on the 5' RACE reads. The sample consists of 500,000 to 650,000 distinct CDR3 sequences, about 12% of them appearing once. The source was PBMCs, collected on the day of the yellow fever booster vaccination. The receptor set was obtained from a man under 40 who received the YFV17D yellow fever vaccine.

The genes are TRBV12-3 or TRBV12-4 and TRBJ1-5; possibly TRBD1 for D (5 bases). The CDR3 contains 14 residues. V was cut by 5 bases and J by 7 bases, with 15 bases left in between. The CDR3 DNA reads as TGTGCCAGCAGTCTTACCGCCAGGGCCCAGCCCCAGCATTTT. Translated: CASSLTARAQPQHF.

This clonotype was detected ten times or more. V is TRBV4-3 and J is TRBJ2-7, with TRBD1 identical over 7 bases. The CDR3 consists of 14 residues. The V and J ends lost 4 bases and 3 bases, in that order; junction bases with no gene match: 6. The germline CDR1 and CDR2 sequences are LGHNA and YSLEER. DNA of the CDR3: TGCGCCAGCAGCCCAAGTAGGGGGCTCTACGAGCAGTACTTC. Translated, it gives CASSPSRGLYEQYF.

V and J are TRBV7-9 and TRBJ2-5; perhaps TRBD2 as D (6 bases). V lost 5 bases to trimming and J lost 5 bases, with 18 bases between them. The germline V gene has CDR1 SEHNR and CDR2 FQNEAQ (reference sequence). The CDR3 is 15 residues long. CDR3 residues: CASSPPGGAGETQYF. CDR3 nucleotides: TGTGCCAGCAGCCCACCTGGGGGAGCGGGTGAGACCCAGTACTTC.

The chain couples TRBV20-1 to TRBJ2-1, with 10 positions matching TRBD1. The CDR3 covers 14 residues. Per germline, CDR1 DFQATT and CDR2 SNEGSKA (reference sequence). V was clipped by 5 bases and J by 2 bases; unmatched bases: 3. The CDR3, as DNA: TGCAGTGCTCGCGGGACAGGGGCCTACAATGAGCAGTTCTTC. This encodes CSARGTGAYNEQFF.

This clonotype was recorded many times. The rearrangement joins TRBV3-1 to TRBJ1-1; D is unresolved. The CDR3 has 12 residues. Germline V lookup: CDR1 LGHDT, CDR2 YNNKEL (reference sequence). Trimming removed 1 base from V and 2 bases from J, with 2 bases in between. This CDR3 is CASSQVNTEAFF. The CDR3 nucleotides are TGTGCCAGCAGCCAAGTAAACACTGAAGCTTTCTTT.

The CDR3 region is CASSLGRGGGDEQFF. The CDR3 DNA reads as TGTGCCAGCAGCCTAGGGAGAGGGGGAGGGGATGAGCAGTTCTTC. The genes are TRBV7-2 and TRBJ2-1; D might be TRBD2 (7 bases). The CDR3 extends over 15 amino acids. The germline V gene encodes CDR1 SGHTA and CDR2 FQGNSA. The ends were cut back, 5 bases at V and 8 bases at J, with 19 bases in the middle.

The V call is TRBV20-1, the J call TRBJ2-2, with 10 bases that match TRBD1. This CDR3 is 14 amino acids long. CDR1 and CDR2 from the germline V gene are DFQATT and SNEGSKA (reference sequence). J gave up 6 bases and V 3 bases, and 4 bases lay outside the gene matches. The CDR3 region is CSARRGQGAGELFF. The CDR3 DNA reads TGCAGTGCTAGGCGTGGACAGGGGGCCGGGGAGCTGTTTTTT.

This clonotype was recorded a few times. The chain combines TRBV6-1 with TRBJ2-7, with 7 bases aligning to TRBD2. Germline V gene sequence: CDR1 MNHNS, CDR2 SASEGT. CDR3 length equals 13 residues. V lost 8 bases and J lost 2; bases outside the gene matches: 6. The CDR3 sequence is CASRGRVPYEQYF. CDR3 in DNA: TGTGCCAGCCGAGGGAGGGTACCCTACGAGCAGTACTTC.

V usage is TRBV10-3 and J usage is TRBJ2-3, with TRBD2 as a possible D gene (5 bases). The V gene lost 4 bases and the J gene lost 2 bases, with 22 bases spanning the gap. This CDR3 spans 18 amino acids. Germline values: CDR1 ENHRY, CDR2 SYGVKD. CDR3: CAISVPSMTPGDTDTQYF. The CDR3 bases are TGTGCCATCAGTGTTCCCTCTATGACGCCCGGGGACACAGATACGCAGTATTTT.

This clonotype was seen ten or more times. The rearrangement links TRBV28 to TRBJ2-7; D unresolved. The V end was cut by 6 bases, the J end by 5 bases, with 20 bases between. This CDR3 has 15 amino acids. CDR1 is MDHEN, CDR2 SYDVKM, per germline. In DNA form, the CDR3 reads TGTGCCAGCAGCCGTCAGGCTGGCAGGTTGGACGAGCAGTACTTC. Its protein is CASSRQAGRLDEQYF.

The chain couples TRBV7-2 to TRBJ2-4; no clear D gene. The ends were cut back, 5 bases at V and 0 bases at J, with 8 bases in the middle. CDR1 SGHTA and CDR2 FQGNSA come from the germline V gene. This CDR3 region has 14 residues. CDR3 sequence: CASSLSKAKNIQYF. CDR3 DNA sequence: TGTGCCAGCAGCCTCAGCAAAGCCAAAAACATTCAGTACTTC.

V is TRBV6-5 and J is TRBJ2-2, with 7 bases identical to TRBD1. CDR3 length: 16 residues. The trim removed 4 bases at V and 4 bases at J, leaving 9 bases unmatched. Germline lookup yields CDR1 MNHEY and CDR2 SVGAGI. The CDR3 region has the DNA TGTGCCAGCAGTTCTCGACAGGGCGCGAGCACCGGGGAGCTGTTTTTT. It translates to CASSSRQGASTGELFF.

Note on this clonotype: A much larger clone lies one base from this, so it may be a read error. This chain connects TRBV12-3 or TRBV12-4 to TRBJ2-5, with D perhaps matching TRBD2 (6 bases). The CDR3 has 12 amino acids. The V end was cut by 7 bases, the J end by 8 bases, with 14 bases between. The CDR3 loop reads CASNAGTPTQYF. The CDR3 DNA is TGTGCCAGCAATGCGGGGACTCCCACCCAGTACTTC.

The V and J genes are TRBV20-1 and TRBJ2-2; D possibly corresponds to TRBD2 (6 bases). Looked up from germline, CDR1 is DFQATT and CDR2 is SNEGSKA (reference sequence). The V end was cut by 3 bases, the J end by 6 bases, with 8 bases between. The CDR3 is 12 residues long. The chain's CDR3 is CSASREPGELFF. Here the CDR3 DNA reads TGCAGTGCTAGCCGGGAGCCCGGGGAGCTGTTTTTT.

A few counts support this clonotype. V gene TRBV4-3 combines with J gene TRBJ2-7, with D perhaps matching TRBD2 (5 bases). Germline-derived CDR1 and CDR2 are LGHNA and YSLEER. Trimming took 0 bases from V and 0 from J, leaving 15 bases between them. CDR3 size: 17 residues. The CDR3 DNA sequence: TGCGCCAGCAGCCAAGATTTTGGAGGCACCTTCTCCTACGAGCAGTACTTC. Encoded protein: CASSQDFGGTFSYEQYF.

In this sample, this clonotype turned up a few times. CDR3 bases: TGTGCCAGCAGCTTAGCTGAGGGAAGCTATGGCTACACCTTC. As protein: CASSLAEGSYGYTF. V usage is TRBV7-9 and J usage is TRBJ1-2, with D unclear. From germline, CDR1 is SEHNR and CDR2 FQNEAQ (reference sequence). The CDR3 has 14 residues. Trimming removed 0 bases from V and 4 bases from J, with 9 bases in between. Supplemented by reference TRBV7-9 and TRBJ1-2, the full variable domain reads DTGVSQNPRHKITKRGQNVTFRCDPISEHNRLYWYRQTLGQGPEFLTYFQNEAQLEKSRLLSDRFSAERPKGSFSTLEIQRTEQGDSAMYLCASSLAEGSYGYTFGSGTRLTVV.

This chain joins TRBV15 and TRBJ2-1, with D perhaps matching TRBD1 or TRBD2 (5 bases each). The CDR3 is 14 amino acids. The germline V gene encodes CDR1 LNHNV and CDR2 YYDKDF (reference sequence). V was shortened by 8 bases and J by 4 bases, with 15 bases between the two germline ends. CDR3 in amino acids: CATGSGDGYNEQFF. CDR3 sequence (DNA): TGTGCCACCGGGTCCGGGGACGGGTACAATGAGCAGTTCTTC.

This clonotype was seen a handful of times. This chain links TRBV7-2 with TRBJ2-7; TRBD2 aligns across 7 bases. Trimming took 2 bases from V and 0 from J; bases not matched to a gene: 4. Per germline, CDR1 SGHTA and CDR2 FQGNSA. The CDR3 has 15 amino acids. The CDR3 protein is CASSLNLAASYEQYF. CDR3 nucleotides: TGTGCCAGCAGCTTAAATCTAGCGGCCTCCTACGAGCAGTACTTC.

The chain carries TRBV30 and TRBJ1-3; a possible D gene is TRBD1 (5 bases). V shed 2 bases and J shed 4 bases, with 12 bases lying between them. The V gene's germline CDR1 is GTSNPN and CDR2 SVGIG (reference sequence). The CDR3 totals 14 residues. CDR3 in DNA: TGTGCCTGGAGTTTGGGGGTGAGGGGAAACACCATATATTTT. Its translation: CAWSLGVRGNTIYF.